The rows below give T cell receptor beta chains drawn from one sample of a study of cytomegalovirus exposure and HLA in healthy donors. TCRdb's copy holds only in-frame clones and misses some; the assay was immunoSEQ multiplex PCR. The table includes approximately 200,000 clones, 70% to 75% detected once. Sequencing used PBMCs. Receptor source: a woman aged 30 to 39 in good health and CMV-seropositive. Both conserved end residues are part of each CDR3. A D gene is named only where the DNA matches it firmly. Only some rows state a clone size, as once, few, many or a class for expanded clones.

J	V	D	length	size	DNA	CDR3
TRBJ1-1	TRBV19	TRBD1	16	.	TGTGCCAGTAGTATGGGCGGGACAGCCCGTTACACTGAAGCTTTCTTT	CASSMGGTARYTEAFF
TRBJ1-1	TRBV5-1	.	18	.	TGCGCCAGCAGCTCCCAGGTCTTGGCAGAAGACATGAACACTGAAGCTTTCTTT	CASSSQVLAEDMNTEAFF
TRBJ2-3	TRBV15	.	14	once	TGTGCCACCAGCAGAGCCAGGGGTGGAGATACGCAGTATTTT	CATSRARGGDTQYF
TRBJ1-5	TRBV9	TRBD1	14	once	TGTGCCAGCAGCGTAGGACAGGGCGATCAGCCCCAGCATTTT	CASSVGQGDQPQHF
TRBJ1-1	TRBV27	TRBD1	17	.	TGTGCCAGCAGCCGCCTAACAGGGGGCATAGATAACACTGAAGCTTTCTTT	CASSRLTGGIDNTEAFF
TRBJ2-1	TRBV4-1	.	12	.	TGCGCCAGCAGCCAAGATTACTTAGAGCAGTTCTTC	CASSQDYLEQFF
TRBJ1-5	TRBV19	.	15	.	TGTGCCAGTAGCGCACTACAGGGTTCCAATCAGCCCCAGCATTTT	CASSALQGSNQPQHF
TRBJ2-7	TRBV4-1	TRBD1	16	.	TGCGCCAGCAGCCAAGAGGGGACAGGGGGAGGTTACGAGCAGTACTTC	CASSQEGTGGGYEQYF
TRBJ2-1	TRBV10-1	TRBD2	16	.	TGCGCCAGCGCCACGGGACTAGCGGGGAAAAACAATGAGCAGTTCTTC	CASATGLAGKNNEQFF
TRBJ2-7	TRBV28	TRBD2	15	.	TGTGCCAGCAGCCAAGCGGGAAAGAACTCCTACGAGCAGTACTTC	CASSQAGKNSYEQYF
TRBJ2-1	TRBV28	TRBD2	16	.	TGTGCCAGCAGTTTACTAGCGGGAGGAGGGTACAATGAGCAGTTCTTC	CASSLLAGGGYNEQFF
TRBJ2-3	TRBV19	.	14	.	TGTGCCAGTAGTGGAGGGGGCACGGCAGATACGCAGTATTTT	CASSGGGTADTQYF
TRBJ2-1	TRBV28	TRBD1	15	.	TGTGCCAGCAGTCGGAGAGGGACAGGGGGCAATGAGCAGTTCTTC	CASSRRGTGGNEQFF
TRBJ2-1	TRBV6-5	TRBD1	11	.	TGTGCCAGCCAGGGGGCAAATGAGCAGTTCTTC	CASQGANEQFF
TRBJ2-7	TRBV28	TRBD1	20	.	TGTGCCAGCAGTTTCCCGGGGGGGACAGGGGTCGCGGGAGGCTCCTACGAGCAGTACTTC	CASSFPGGTGVAGGSYEQYF
TRBJ1-5	TRBV6-5	.	15	once	TGTGCCAGCAGTTTACAGGGTATTGTGGGTCAGCCCCAGCATTTT	CASSLQGIVGQPQHF
TRBJ2-7	TRBV5-4	.	12	.	TGTGCCAGCAGCTTCCAAGCCGCCGAGCAGTACTTC	CASSFQAAEQYF
TRBJ2-7	TRBV19	TRBD1	14	.	TGTGCCAGTAGGCCTCCGGGACAGAGCTACGAGCAGTACTTC	CASRPPGQSYEQYF
TRBJ2-1	TRBV19	.	13	.	TGTGCCAGTAGTATAGGTACCTACAATGAGCAGTTCTTC	CASSIGTYNEQFF
TRBJ2-3	TRBV11-2	TRBD2	14	.	TGTGCCAGCAGATTAGCGGGAGCCACAGATACGCAGTATTTT	CASRLAGATDTQYF
TRBJ1-5	TRBV6-5	.	14	.	TGTGCCAGCAGTTACAGCAGGGACAATCAGCCCCAGCATTTT	CASSYSRDNQPQHF
TRBJ1-2	TRBV27	.	12	.	TGTGCCAATCATCGGGGGTTTGGAGGCTACACCTTC	CANHRGFGGYTF
TRBJ2-7	TRBV5-5	.	13	.	TGTGCCAGTCGGCCTCCGGAGGCCTACGAGCAGTACTTC	CASRPPEAYEQYF
TRBJ2-2	TRBV7-9	.	16	.	TGTGCCAGCAGCTCATCCCCGGGAAGGGACACCGGGGAGCTGTTTTTT	CASSSSPGRDTGELFF
TRBJ1-2	TRBV4-1	.	12	.	TGCGCCAGCAGGGAGTCCTTCTATGGCTACACCTTC	CASRESFYGYTF
TRBJ1-4	TRBV5-1	.	13	.	TGCGCCACTCGTGGGGGCGGTAATGAAAAACTGTTTTTT	CATRGGGNEKLFF
TRBJ2-7	TRBV9	TRBD2	17	once	TGTGCCAGCAGCGTTATGTCGGGGGGGACTGACTCCTACGAGCAGTACTTC	CASSVMSGGTDSYEQYF
TRBJ1-2	TRBV5-1	.	15	.	TGCGCCAGCAGCTTGGGTACAGGCCTAACGGATGGCTACACCTTC	CASSLGTGLTDGYTF
TRBJ2-1	TRBV27	TRBD2	16	.	TGTGCCAGCAGTTTATCAGCGGGAGAAACTAGAAATGAGCAGTTCTTC	CASSLSAGETRNEQFF
TRBJ1-2	TRBV28	.	12	few	TGTGCCAGCAGTTATAGCCCTGGGACTTACACCTTC	CASSYSPGTYTF
TRBJ1-1	TRBV27	TRBD1	16	.	TGTGCCAGCAGTTCTTGGACAGGGGGTCCCAACACTGAAGCTTTCTTT	CASSSWTGGPNTEAFF
TRBJ2-7	TRBV28	.	13	.	TGTGCCAGCAGACGCCCCCGGGGACTCGAGCAGTACTTC	CASRRPRGLEQYF
TRBJ2-7	TRBV5-6	.	12	few	TGTGCCAGCAGCCCGGCAGGGTCCGAGCAGTACTTC	CASSPAGSEQYF
TRBJ2-3	TRBV7-9	TRBD2	16	.	TGTGCCAGCAGCTTAGCGGCGGGGGGCAACACAGATACGCAGTATTTT	CASSLAAGGNTDTQYF
TRBJ2-7	TRBV25-1	TRBD1	15	.	TGTGCCAGCAGTTCCGGGACAGGGAGCTCCTACGAGCAGTACTTC	CASSSGTGSSYEQYF
TRBJ2-7	TRBV19	.	13	.	TGTGCCAGTAGTTCTGGCCCTTCGTACGAGCAGTACTTC	CASSSGPSYEQYF
TRBJ2-1	TRBV4-1	.	13	.	TGCGCCAGCAGCGAAAACCGGGGGATCGAGCAGTTCTTC	CASSENRGIEQFF
TRBJ1-6	TRBV6-1	.	13	.	TGTGCCAGCAGTGAGCCAGGGACATCACCCCTCCACTTT	CASSEPGTSPLHF
TRBJ2-7	TRBV2	.	14	.	TGTGCCAGCAGTTCCCTCACAAACCCCTACGAGCAGTACTTC	CASSSLTNPYEQYF
TRBJ2-7	TRBV19	.	16	.	TGTGCCAGTAGTATAGGATGGGGCACGCTCTCCTACGAGCAGTACTTC	CASSIGWGTLSYEQYF
TRBJ1-2	TRBV2	TRBD1	16	.	TGTGCCAGCAGTGAAGTACCGACAGGGAACGTCTATGGCTACACCTTC	CASSEVPTGNVYGYTF
TRBJ2-7	TRBV19	TRBD2	14	.	TGTGCCAGTAGTTTCGCTAGCGGGCTCTACGAGCAGTACTTC	CASSFASGLYEQYF
TRBJ2-1	TRBV6-1	.	13	few	TGTGCCAGCAGTGAAGCGCTAGGCAATGAGCAGTTCTTC	CASSEALGNEQFF
TRBJ2-7	TRBV11-2	.	11	.	TGTGCCAGCAGCTTAGCGAGCGAGCAGTACTTC	CASSLASEQYF
TRBJ2-3	TRBV14	.	17	.	TGTGCCAGCAGCCCCAGGGTTACGGGCCCCCTCACAGATACGCAGTATTTT	CASSPRVTGPLTDTQYF
TRBJ1-5	TRBV28	TRBD1	14	.	TGTGCCAGCATAGGGGACAGGTCCAATCAGCCCCAGCATTTT	CASIGDRSNQPQHF
TRBJ2-5	TRBV11-3	TRBD1	15	.	TGTGCCAGCAGCTTACGGGACAGGGAGCAAGAGACCCAGTACTTC	CASSLRDREQETQYF
TRBJ2-7	TRBV2	TRBD1	14	.	TGTGCCAGCAGAGAACCGGGACAGAGCTACGAGCGGTACTTC	CASREPGQSYERYF
TRBJ1-4	TRBV7-9	TRBD1	15	.	TGTGCCAGCACCGTAGGACAGGGGGCTTTAGAAAAACTGTTTTTT	CASTVGQGALEKLFF
TRBJ1-2	TRBV6-1	TRBD1	15	.	TGTGCCAGCGGGCGTCGGACAGGGGGGGACTATGGCTACACCTTC	CASGRRTGGDYGYTF
TRBJ2-7	TRBV5-1	TRBD1	13	.	TGCGCCAGCAGCCGGACAGGCTCCTACGAGCAGTACTTC	CASSRTGSYEQYF
TRBJ2-2	TRBV28	TRBD2	17	.	TGTGCCACCCGTTTGGTACTAGCGGGAGAGGACACCGGGGAGCTGTTTTTT	CATRLVLAGEDTGELFF